This entry lists 14 T cell receptor beta chains sequenced from one sample in a study of cytomegalovirus exposure and HLA in healthy donors. PCR amplification relied on 60 Vbeta primers (plus 13 Jbeta primers). Method: immunoSEQ multiplex PCR; TCRdb's copy keeps in-frame clones and lacks some. Here the sample spans approximately 190,000 clones, 75% to 90% being singletons. Sequences were obtained from PBMCs. The receptors originated from a boy aged 2 to 10 in good health and CMV-seronegative.

This chain uses TRBV5-1 with TRBJ1-1; a possible D gene is TRBD1 (6 bases). This CDR3 has 16 amino acids. Germline V gene lookup returns CDR1 SGHRS and CDR2 YFSETQ. Trimming stripped 3 bases from V and 2 bases from J, with 17 bases between. The CDR3, as DNA: TGCGCCAGCAGCTCGAAAATACAGGGTCTAAACACTGAAGCTTTCTTT. Translating gives CASSSKIQGLNTEAFF.

The chain links TRBV28 to TRBJ2-3, with D possibly being TRBD2 (6 bases). The CDR3 length is 15 residues. CDR1 is MDHEN, CDR2 SYDVKM, per germline. The V end lost 6 bases, the J end lost 5 bases, and 18 bases lay between the germline ends. In DNA form, the CDR3 reads TGTGCCAGCAGCCATTACGGGAGCGTCGTAGATACGCAGTATTTT. It specifies CASSHYGSVVDTQYF.

The chain couples TRBV15 to TRBJ2-7; TRBD2 might be the D (6 bases). The CDR3 totals 14 residues. From germline, CDR1 is LNHNV and CDR2 YYDKDF (reference sequence). V lost 0 bases, J lost 3 bases, and 9 bases lay in between. CDR3 amino acids: CATSREGGIYEQYF. The CDR3 bases are TGTGCCACCAGCAGAGAGGGGGGTATCTACGAGCAGTACTTC.

CDR3 bases: TGTGCCAGCAGCTTGGCGGCCGGGGTTGGGACGCAGTATTTT. Encoded protein: CASSLAAGVGTQYF. The gene calls are TRBV11-2 and TRBJ2-3; tentatively, D is TRBD2 (5 bases). CDR3 length: 14 amino acids. V was cut by 3 bases and J by 9 bases, with 16 bases left in between. Germline assignment: CDR1 SGHAT and CDR2 FQNNGV.

The chain combines TRBV27 with TRBJ2-7, with TRBD2 matching over 14 bases. CDR3 length: 13 residues. The V segment lost 10 bases and the J segment 3 bases; nucleotides outside the gene matches: 2. Germline V gives CDR1 MNHEY, CDR2 SMNVEV (reference sequence). The DNA for the CDR3 is TGTGCCACCGGGACTAGCGGGGGCTACGAGCAGTACTTC. Protein product: CATGTSGGYEQYF.

This clone was seen just once. In nucleotides, the CDR3 is TGTGCCAGCAGCGCTCGAGGGACTCTATACAATGAGCAGTTCTTC. It yields the protein CASSARGTLYNEQFF. The rearrangement links TRBV9 to TRBJ2-1; possibly TRBD2 for D (6 bases). V lost 3 bases, J lost 4 bases, and 14 bases lay in between. Germline loops: CDR1 SGDLS, CDR2 YYNGEE. The CDR3 contains 15 residues.

This chain connects TRBV5-4 to TRBJ1-1; D may be TRBD1 (5 bases). The germline gives CDR1 SGHNT, CDR2 YYREEE (reference sequence). The CDR3 loop spans 14 amino acids. The V and J ends lost 4 bases and 4 bases respectively, with 14 bases between them. The CDR3 region has the DNA TGTGCCAGCAGCCAGCCTCTCGGGGGCACTGAAGCTTTCTTT. Protein product: CASSQPLGGTEAFF. Together with reference TRBV5-4 and TRBJ1-1, the CDR3 gives the full variable domain: ETGVTQSPTHLIKTRGQQVTLRCSSQSGHNTVSWYQQALGQGPQFIFQYYREEENGRGNFPPRFSGLQFPNYSSELNVNALELDDSALYLCASSQPLGGTEAFFGQGTRLTVV.

The chain carries TRBV5-1 and TRBJ1-1, with TRBD1 as a possible D gene (6 bases). Germline V gene sequence: CDR1 SGHRS, CDR2 YFSETQ. The CDR3 contains 14 residues. V was shortened by 0 bases and J by 11 bases, with 17 bases between the two germline ends. The CDR3 sequence: CASSLGQTGDRAFF. In DNA, the CDR3 is TGCGCCAGCAGCTTGGGACAGACAGGCGATAGGGCTTTCTTT.

J is TRBJ2-1 and V is TRBV5-1; 13 bases are shared with TRBD2. The CDR3 is 15 amino acids. Trimming cost V 4 bases and J 8 bases; bases outside gene matches: 6. Germline lookup yields CDR1 SGHRS and CDR2 YFSETQ. The CDR3 DNA sequence: TGCGCCAGCAGCCGAGGACTAGCGGGAGACCATGAGCAGTTCTTC. Amino acids: CASSRGLAGDHEQFF.

The chain combines TRBV6-6 with TRBJ2-7, with a weak D call TRBD1 (6 bases). Germline lookup yields CDR1 MNHNY and CDR2 SVGAGI (reference sequence). Trimming left V 4 bases short and J 0 bases short, with 13 bases between. The CDR3 is 15 amino acids. The CDR3 DNA is TGTGCCAGCAGTTTGCCCGGGACAAGCTCCTACGAGCAGTACTTC. It encodes CASSLPGTSSYEQYF.

V usage is TRBV7-9 and J usage is TRBJ2-2; D unclear. Trimming removed 6 bases at V and 1 base at J, with 9 bases between. This CDR3 region has 14 residues. The germline V gene has CDR1 SEHNR and CDR2 FQNEAQ (reference sequence). The CDR3 coding sequence is TGTGCCAGCAGAAGCACTTTGAACACCGGGGAGCTGTTTTTT. Residues: CASRSTLNTGELFF.

To note about this clone: This CDR3 is also generated by other DNA sequences in the sample. V gene TRBV5-4 combines with J gene TRBJ1-1; TRBD1 aligns across 10 bases. This CDR3 is built from 15 residues. Per the germline V gene, CDR1 is SGHNT and CDR2 is YYREEE (reference sequence). Germline trimming cut 4 bases from V and 6 bases from J; bases unmatched to any gene: 9. CDR3 sequence reads: CASSAGQGGRAEAFF. The CDR3 DNA is TGTGCCAGCAGCGCAGGACAGGGGGGTCGGGCTGAAGCTTTCTTT.

Comment on this clone: The same CDR3 is also encoded by other DNA sequences in this sample. The genes are TRBV4-1 and TRBJ1-1; D perhaps matches TRBD1 (5 bases). The CDR3 length is 13 residues. Trimming removed 0 bases from V and 5 bases from J, with 7 bases in between. Per germline, CDR1 MGHRA and CDR2 YSYEKL. For the CDR3, the DNA is TGCGCCAGCAGCCAAGAGGGGCCAACTGAAGCTTTCTTT. It codes for CASSQEGPTEAFF.

The chain recombines TRBV9 with TRBJ2-7; 14 bases line up with TRBD2. V trimming: 0 bases; J trimming: 0 bases; junction bases outside the gene matches: 2. CDR1 and CDR2 from the germline V gene are SGDLS and YYNGEE. The CDR3 is 17 amino acids. The CDR3 region is CASSVGTSGRSSYEQYF. The CDR3 bases are TGTGCCAGCAGCGTAGGGACTAGCGGGAGGAGCTCCTACGAGCAGTACTTC.